Listed here are 14 T cell receptor beta chains from one sample, sequenced in a study of cytomegalovirus exposure and HLA in healthy donors. The PCR used 60 Vbeta and 13 Jbeta primers. This table comes from immunoSEQ multiplex PCR, and its TCRdb copy is limited to in-frame clones, with some not included. The data contain 100,000 to 150,000 clones, around 76% of them singletons. The source material was PBMCs. The receptors come from a male donor in good health and CMV-seronegative.

V gene TRBV5-1 combines with J gene TRBJ1-4; 7 bases fit TRBD1. Germline lookup yields CDR1 SGHRS and CDR2 YFSETQ. This CDR3 has 14 residues. V dropped 5 bases and J dropped 0; count of bases not matched to a gene: 1. In DNA form, the CDR3 reads TGCGCCAGCAGGGGACAGACAACTAATGAAAAACTGTTTTTT. This translates into CASRGQTTNEKLFF.

The chain employs TRBV30 and TRBJ1-5; the match to TRBD1 covers 9 bases. The CDR3 spans 13 residues. After removal of 2 bases from V and 10 bases from J, the junction contained 6 bases not matched to a gene. CDR1 and CDR2 (germline): GTSNPN, SVGIG (reference sequence). CDR3 nucleotide sequence: TGTGCCTGGAGTCGACAGGGGGTCAGACCCCAGCATTTT. It encodes CAWSRQGVRPQHF.

The chain joins TRBV9 to TRBJ2-2, with a weak D call TRBD2 (6 bases). CDR1 is SGDLS and CDR2 is YYNGEE in the germline V gene. The V end lost 6 bases, the J end lost 6 bases, and 21 bases lay between the germline ends. CDR3 length: 16 residues. This CDR3 reads CASTTSGTPTPGELFF. The DNA of the CDR3 is TGTGCCAGCACCACTTCCGGGACTCCAACCCCCGGGGAGCTGTTTTTT.

This clone was counted only a few times. The chain links TRBV7-2 to TRBJ2-7, with D uncertain. Between the trimmed V and J ends, which lost 2 bases and 3 bases, there was a span of 8 bases. CDR3 size: 13 residues. CDR1 and CDR2 from the germline V gene are SGHTA and FQGNSA. This chain's CDR3 is CASSLWAGYEQYF. CDR3 nucleotide sequence: TGTGCCAGCAGCTTATGGGCTGGCTACGAGCAGTACTTC.

This clone was recorded a few times. The CDR3 DNA sequence: TGCGCCAGCAGGTACGCGCTAGCGGGGTCTAGCACAGATACGCAGTATTTT. Translation: CASRYALAGSSTDTQYF. The chain joins TRBV4-3 to TRBJ2-3, with 9 bases fitting TRBD2. CDR3 size: 17 residues. The germline V gene encodes CDR1 LGHNA and CDR2 YSLEER. V lost 6 bases to trimming and J lost 0 bases; unmatched junction nucleotides: 10.

The table lists this clone with a count of one. The J gene is TRBJ2-3, the V gene TRBV5-1; D gene ambiguous. Per the germline V gene, CDR1 is SGHRS and CDR2 is YFSETQ. V was cut by 6 bases and J by 1 base, with 12 bases left in between. The CDR3 covers 14 residues. The CDR3 spells CASTIDGGTDTQYF. DNA for the CDR3: TGCGCCAGCACCATCGACGGAGGCACAGATACGCAGTATTTT.

This chain links TRBV18 with TRBJ2-1, with 10 bases fitting TRBD2. Germline-derived CDR1 and CDR2 are KGHSH and LQKENI. The CDR3 covers 15 residues. V trimming: 3 bases; J trimming: 2 bases; junction bases outside the gene matches: 1. The CDR3 nucleotides are TGTGCCAGCTCACCCGGGACTAGCGCCTACAATGAGCAGTTCTTC. Translated, it gives CASSPGTSAYNEQFF. Full variable domain (outside the CDR3, taken from reference TRBV18 and TRBJ2-1): NAGVMQNPRHLVRRRGQEARLRCSPMKGHSHVYWYRQLPEEGLKFMVYLQKENIIDESGMPKERFSAEFPKEGPSILRIQQVVRGDSAAYFCASSPGTSAYNEQFFGPGTRLTVL.

V and J are TRBV4-1 and TRBJ1-4; D might be TRBD1 (5 bases). V shed 2 bases and J shed 8 bases, with 21 bases lying between them. Germline V CDR1 and CDR2: MGHRA, YSYEKL. The CDR3 contains 17 residues. DNA for the CDR3: TGCGCCAGCAGCCAATATCATCATAATGAAGGGGAAGAAAAACTGTTTTTT. Its translation: CASSQYHHNEGEEKLFF.

This chain joins TRBV19 and TRBJ1-3; 8 bases fit TRBD1. The CDR3 length is 16 residues. The J segment lost 0 bases and the V segment lost 7 bases, leaving 8 bases of the junction unmatched. Germline V gives CDR1 LNHDA, CDR2 SQIVND (reference sequence). The DNA for the CDR3 is TGTGCCAGTACTTATACAGGGGGACGCTCTGGAAACACCATATATTTT. The encoded protein is CASTYTGGRSGNTIYF.

V and J are TRBV6-6 and TRBJ2-1; 12 bases align to TRBD2. CDR1 is MNHNY, CDR2 SVGAGI, per germline (reference sequence). The length of the CDR3 is 15 residues. Trimming cost V 6 bases and J 7 bases; bases outside gene matches: 7. CDR3 loop: CASSPLAGGPNEQFF. CDR3 coding DNA: TGTGCCAGCAGCCCCCTAGCGGGAGGGCCGAATGAGCAGTTCTTC.

V is TRBV6-1 and J is TRBJ2-3; TRBD1 is a possible D gene (6 bases). V lost 0 bases to trimming and J lost 9 bases, with 16 bases between them. Germline V CDR1 and CDR2: MNHNS, SASEGT. The CDR3 extends over 15 amino acids. This chain's CDR3 is CASSEADSRGGTQYF. CDR3 DNA: TGTGCCAGCAGTGAAGCGGACTCACGAGGGGGAACGCAGTATTTT.

The rearrangement uses TRBV29-1 and TRBJ2-1; the match to TRBD2 covers 10 bases. The CDR3 consists of 12 residues. Germline CDR1 is SQVTM and CDR2 is ANQGSEA. J lost 10 bases, V lost 6 bases, and 6 bases had no gene match. DNA of the CDR3: TGCAGCGTGAAAGAGGGACTAGCGGAGCAGTTCTTC. Amino acid sequence: CSVKEGLAEQFF.

This chain uses TRBV30 with TRBJ2-5; 11 bases agree with TRBD1. CDR1 is GTSNPN and CDR2 is SVGIG in the germline V gene (reference sequence). With V trimmed by 5 bases and J by 2 bases, 4 bases remained unmatched. The CDR3 spans 14 residues. CDR3 coding DNA: TGTGCCTGGGGGGGGGACAGGGGGCAAGAGACCCAGTACTTC. Amino acids: CAWGGDRGQETQYF. Looking up the rest from reference TRBV30 and TRBJ2-5 gives the full variable domain: SQTIHQWPATLVQPVGSPLSLECTVEGTSNPNLYWYRQAAGRGLQLLFYSVGIGQISSEVPQNLSASRPQDRQFILSSKKLLLSDSGFYLCAWGGDRGQETQYFGPGTRLLVL.

The V call is TRBV27, the J call TRBJ1-2; D remains ambiguous. Trimming took off 5 bases at V and 3 bases at J, with 10 bases between the two ends. CDR1 and CDR2 from the germline V gene are MNHEY and SMNVEV (reference sequence). CDR3 length: 13 amino acids. CDR3 bases: TGTGCCAGCAGTAAGCAAGCGCACTATGGCTACACCTTC. Translating gives CASSKQAHYGYTF.